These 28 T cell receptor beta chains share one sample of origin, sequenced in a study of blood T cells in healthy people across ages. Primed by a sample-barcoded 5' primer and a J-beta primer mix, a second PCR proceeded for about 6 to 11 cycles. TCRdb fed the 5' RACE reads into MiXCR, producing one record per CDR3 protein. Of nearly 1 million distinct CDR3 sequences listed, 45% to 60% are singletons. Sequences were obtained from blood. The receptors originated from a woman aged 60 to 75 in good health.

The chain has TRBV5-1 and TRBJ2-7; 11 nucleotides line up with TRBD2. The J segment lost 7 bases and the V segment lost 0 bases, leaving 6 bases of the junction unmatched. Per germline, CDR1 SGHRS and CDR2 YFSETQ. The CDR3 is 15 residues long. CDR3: CASSLVSGRAGEQYF. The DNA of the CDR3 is TGCGCCAGCAGCTTGGTTAGCGGGAGGGCCGGGGAGCAGTACTTC.

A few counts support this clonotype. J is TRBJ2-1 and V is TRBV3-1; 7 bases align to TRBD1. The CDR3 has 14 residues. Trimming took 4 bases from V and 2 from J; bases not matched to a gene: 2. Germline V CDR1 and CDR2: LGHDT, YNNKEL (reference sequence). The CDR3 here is CASSRGTAYNEQFF. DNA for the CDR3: TGTGCCAGCAGCCGAGGGACAGCCTACAATGAGCAGTTCTTC.

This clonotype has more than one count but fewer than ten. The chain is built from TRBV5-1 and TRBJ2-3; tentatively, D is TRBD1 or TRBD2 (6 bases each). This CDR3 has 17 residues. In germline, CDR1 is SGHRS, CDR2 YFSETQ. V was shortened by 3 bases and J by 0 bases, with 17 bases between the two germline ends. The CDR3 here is CASSSWGAAPSTDTQYF. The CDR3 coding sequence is TGCGCCAGCAGCTCTTGGGGGGCCGCTCCTAGCACAGATACGCAGTATTTT. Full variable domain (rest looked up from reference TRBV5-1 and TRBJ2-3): KAGVTQTPRYLIKTRGQQVTLSCSPISGHRSVSWYQQTPGQGLQFLFEYFSETQRNKGNFPGRFSGRQFSNSRSEMNVSTLELGDSALYLCASSSWGAAPSTDTQYFGPGTRLTVL.

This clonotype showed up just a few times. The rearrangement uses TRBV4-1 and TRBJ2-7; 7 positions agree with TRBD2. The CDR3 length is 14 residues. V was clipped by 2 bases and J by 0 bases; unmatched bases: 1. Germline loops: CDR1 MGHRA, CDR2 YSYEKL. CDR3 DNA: TGCGCCAGCAGCCAAATAGCGGGCTCCTACGAGCAGTACTTC. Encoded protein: CASSQIAGSYEQYF.

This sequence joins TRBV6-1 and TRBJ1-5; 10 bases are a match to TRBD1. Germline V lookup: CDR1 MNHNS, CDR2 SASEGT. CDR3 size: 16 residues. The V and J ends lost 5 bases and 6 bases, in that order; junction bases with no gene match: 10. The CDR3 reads CASSIPGQGLRQPQHF. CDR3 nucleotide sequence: TGTGCCAGCAGTATTCCGGGACAGGGGTTACGTCAGCCCCAGCATTTT.

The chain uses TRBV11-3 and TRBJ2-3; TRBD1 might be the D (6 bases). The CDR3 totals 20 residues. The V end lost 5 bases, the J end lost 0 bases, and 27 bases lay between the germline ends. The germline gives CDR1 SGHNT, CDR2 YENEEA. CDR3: CASSPIAPGDRTSSTDTQYF. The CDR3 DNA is TGTGCCAGCAGCCCGATAGCCCCTGGAGACAGGACCAGTAGCACAGATACGCAGTATTTT.

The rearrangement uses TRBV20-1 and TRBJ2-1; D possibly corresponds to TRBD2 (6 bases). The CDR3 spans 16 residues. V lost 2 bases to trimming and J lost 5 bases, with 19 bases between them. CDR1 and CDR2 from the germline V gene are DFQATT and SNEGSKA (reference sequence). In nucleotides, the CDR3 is TGCAGTGCTAGAAGGTCGGGGGACGCGGGCGACAATGAGCAGTTCTTC. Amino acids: CSARRSGDAGDNEQFF.

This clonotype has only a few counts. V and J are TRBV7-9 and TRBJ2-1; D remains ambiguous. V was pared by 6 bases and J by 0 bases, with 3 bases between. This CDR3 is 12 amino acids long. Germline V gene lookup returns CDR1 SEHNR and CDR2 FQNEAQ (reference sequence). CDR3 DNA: TGTGCCAGCAGGGACTCCTACAATGAGCAGTTCTTC. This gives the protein CASRDSYNEQFF.

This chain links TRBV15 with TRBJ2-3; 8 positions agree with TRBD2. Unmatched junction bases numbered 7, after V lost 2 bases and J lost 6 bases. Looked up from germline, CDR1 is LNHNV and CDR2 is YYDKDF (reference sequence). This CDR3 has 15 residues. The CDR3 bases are TGTGCCACCAGCAGACGGGAGGGTGGGTCCGATACGCAGTATTTT. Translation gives CATSRREGGSDTQYF.

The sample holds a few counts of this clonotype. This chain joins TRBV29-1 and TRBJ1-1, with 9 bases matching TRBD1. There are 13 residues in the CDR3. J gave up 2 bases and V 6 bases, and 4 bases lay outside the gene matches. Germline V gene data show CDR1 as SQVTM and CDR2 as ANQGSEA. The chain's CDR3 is CSVKTGGNTEAFF. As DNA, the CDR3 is TGCAGCGTGAAGACAGGGGGAAACACTGAAGCTTTCTTT.

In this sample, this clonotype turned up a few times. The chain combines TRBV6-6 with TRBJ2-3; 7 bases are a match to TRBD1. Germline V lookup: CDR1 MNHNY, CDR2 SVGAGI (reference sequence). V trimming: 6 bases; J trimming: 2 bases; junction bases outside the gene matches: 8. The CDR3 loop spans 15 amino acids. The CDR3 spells CASRPPGQLTDTQYF. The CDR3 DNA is TGTGCCAGCAGGCCGCCGGGACAGCTCACAGATACGCAGTATTTT.

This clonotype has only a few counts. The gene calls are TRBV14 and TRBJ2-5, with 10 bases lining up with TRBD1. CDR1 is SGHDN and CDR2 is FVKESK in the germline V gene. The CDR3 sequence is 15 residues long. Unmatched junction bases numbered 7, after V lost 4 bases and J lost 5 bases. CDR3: CASSLRTGGSETQYF. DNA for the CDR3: TGTGCCAGCAGCCTTAGGACAGGGGGTAGCGAGACCCAGTACTTC. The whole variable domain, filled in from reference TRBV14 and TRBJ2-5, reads EAGVTQFPSHSVIEKGQTVTLRCDPISGHDNLYWYRRVMGKEIKFLLHFVKESKQDESGMPNNRFLAERTGGTYSTLKVQPAELEDSGVYFCASSLRTGGSETQYFGPGTRLLVL.

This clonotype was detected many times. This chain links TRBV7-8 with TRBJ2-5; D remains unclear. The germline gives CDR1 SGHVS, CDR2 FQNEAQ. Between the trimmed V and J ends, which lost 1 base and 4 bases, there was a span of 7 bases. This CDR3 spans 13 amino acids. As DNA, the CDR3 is TGTGCCAGCAGCTTAGGCAGGTCAGAGACCCAGTACTTC. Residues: CASSLGRSETQYF. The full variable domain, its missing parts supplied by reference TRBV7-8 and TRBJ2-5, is GAGVSQSPRYKVAKRGQDVALRCDPISGHVSLFWYQQALGQGPEFLTYFQNEAQLDKSGLPSDRFFAERPEGSVSTLKIQRTQQEDSAVYLCASSLGRSETQYFGPGTRLLVL.

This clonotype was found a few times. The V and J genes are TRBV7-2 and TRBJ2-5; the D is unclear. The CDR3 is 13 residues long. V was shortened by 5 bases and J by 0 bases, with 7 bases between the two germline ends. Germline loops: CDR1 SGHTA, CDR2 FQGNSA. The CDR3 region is CASSKNYQETQYF. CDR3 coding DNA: TGTGCCAGCAGCAAGAACTACCAAGAGACCCAGTACTTC.

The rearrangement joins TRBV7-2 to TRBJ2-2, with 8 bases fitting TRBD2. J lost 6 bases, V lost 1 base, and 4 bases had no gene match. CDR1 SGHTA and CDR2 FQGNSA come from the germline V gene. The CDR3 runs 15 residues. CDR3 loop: CASSLEGLVAGELFF. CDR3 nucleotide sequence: TGTGCCAGCAGCTTAGAGGGACTAGTCGCCGGGGAGCTGTTTTTT.

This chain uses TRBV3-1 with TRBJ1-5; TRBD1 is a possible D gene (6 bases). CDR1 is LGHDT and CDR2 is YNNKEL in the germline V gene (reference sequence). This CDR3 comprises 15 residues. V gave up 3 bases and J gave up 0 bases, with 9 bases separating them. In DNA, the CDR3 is TGTGCCAGCAGCCAGGGACACAATAGCAATCAGCCCCAGCATTTT. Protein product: CASSQGHNSNQPQHF.

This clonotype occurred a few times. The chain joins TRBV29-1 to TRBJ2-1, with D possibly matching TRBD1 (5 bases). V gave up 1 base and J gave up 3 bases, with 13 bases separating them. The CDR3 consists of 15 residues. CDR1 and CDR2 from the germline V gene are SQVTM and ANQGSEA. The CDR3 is CSVEGQIGGYNEQFF. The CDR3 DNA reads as TGCAGCGTTGAAGGACAGATCGGTGGCTACAATGAGCAGTTCTTC.

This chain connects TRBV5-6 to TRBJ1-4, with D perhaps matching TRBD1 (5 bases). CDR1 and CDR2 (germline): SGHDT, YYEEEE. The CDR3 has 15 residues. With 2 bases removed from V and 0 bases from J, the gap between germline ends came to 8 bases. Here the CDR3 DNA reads TGTGCCAGCAGCTTTTGGGGGTCAACTAATGAAAAACTGTTTTTT. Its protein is CASSFWGSTNEKLFF. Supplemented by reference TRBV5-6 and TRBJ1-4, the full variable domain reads DAGVTQSPTHLIKTRGQQVTLRCSPKSGHDTVSWYQQALGQGPQFIFQYYEEEERQRGNFPDRFSGHQFPNYSSELNVNALLLGDSALYLCASSFWGSTNEKLFFGSGTQLSVL.

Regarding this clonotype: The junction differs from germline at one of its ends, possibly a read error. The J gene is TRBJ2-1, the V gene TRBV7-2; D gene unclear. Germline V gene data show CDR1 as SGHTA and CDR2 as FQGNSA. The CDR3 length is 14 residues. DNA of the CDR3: TGTGCCAGCGGCTTACTGGAGAGATACAATGAGCAGTTCTTC. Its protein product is CASGLLERYNEQFF. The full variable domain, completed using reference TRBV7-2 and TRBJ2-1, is GAGVSQSPSNKVTEKGKDVELRCDPISGHTALYWYRQSLGQGLEFLIYFQGNSAPDKSGLPSDRFSAERTGGSVSTLTIQRTQQEDSAVYLCASGLLERYNEQFFGPGTRLTVL.

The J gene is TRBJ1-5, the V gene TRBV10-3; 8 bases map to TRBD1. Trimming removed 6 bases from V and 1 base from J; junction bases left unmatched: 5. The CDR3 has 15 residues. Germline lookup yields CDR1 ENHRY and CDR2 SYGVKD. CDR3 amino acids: CAIRGAGGSNQPQHF. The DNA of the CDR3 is TGTGCCATCAGGGGGGCAGGGGGCAGCAATCAGCCCCAGCATTTT.

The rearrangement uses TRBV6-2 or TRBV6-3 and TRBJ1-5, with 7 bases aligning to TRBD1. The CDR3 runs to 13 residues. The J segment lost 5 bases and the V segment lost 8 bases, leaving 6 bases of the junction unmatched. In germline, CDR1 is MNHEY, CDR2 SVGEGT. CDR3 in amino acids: CASPDRVHQPQHF. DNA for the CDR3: TGTGCCAGCCCTGACAGGGTTCATCAGCCCCAGCATTTT.

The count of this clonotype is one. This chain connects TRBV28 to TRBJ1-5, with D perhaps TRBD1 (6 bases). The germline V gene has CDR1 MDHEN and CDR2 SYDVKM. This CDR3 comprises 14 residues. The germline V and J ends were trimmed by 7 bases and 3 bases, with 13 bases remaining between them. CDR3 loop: CASTRGGFNQPQHF. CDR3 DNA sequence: TGTGCCAGCACCCGAGGGGGATTCAATCAGCCCCAGCATTTT.

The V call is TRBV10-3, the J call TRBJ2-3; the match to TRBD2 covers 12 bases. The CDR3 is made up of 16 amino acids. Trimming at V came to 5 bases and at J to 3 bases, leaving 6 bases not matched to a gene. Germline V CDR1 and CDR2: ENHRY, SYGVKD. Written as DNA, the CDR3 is TGTGCCATCAGTATGACTAGCGGGAGAGCAACAGATACGCAGTATTTT. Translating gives CAISMTSGRATDTQYF.

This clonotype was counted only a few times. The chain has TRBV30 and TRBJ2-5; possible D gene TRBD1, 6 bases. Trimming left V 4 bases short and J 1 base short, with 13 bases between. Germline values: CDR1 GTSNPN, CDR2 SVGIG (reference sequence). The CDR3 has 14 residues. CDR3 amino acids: CAWNQDRSQETQYF. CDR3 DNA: TGTGCCTGGAACCAGGACAGATCCCAAGAGACCCAGTACTTC.

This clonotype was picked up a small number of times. In DNA, the CDR3 is TGTGCCAGCAGCCAAGATGCGGGACCTGGGGAGCAGTACTTC. Encoded protein: CASSQDAGPGEQYF. The chain uses TRBV4-2 and TRBJ2-5, with TRBD2 as a possible D gene (6 bases). Germline loops: CDR1 LGHNA, CDR2 YNFKEQ. V dropped 0 bases and J dropped 11 bases, with 16 bases sitting between them. CDR3 length: 14 residues.

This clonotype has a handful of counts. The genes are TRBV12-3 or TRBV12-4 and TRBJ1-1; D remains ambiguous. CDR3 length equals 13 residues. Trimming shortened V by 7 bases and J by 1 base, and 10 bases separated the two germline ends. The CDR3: CASTTVPNTEAFF. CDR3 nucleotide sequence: TGTGCCAGCACCACAGTCCCGAACACTGAAGCTTTCTTT.

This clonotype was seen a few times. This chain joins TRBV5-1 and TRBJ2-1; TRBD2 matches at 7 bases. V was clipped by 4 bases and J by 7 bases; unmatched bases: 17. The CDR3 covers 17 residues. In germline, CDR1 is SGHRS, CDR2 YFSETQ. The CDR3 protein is CASSPLPGGMSGNEQFF. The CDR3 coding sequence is TGCGCCAGCAGCCCTCTTCCGGGGGGAATGTCGGGAAATGAGCAGTTCTTC.

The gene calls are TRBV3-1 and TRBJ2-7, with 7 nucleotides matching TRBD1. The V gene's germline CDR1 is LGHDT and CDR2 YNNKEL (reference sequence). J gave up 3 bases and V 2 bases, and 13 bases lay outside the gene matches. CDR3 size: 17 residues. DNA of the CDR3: TGTGCCAGCAGCCAAATGCCCGACAGGGACGTTGGCTACGAGCAGTACTTC. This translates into CASSQMPDRDVGYEQYF.